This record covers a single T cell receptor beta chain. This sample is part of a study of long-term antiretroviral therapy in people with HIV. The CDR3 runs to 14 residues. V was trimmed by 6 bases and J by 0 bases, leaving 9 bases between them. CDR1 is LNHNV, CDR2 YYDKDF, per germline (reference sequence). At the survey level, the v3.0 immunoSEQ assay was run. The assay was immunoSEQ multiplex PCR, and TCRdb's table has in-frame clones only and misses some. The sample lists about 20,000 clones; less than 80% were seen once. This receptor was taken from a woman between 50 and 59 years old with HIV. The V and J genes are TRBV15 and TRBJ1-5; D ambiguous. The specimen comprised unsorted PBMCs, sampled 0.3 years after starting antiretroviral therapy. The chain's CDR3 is CATRAYPSNQPQHF. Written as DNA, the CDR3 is TGTGCCACCAGGGCGTATCCTAGCAATCAGCCCCAGCATTTT.